These 12 T cell receptor beta chains were all obtained from the same sample, sequenced in a study of Ad26.COV2.S vaccination and SARS-CoV-2 variants. This table comes from immunoSEQ multiplex PCR, and its TCRdb copy is limited to in-frame clones, with some not included. The sample holds approximately 400,000 clones; 90% to 95% are singletons and the top ten take 3.9%. The source was peripheral blood, collected after recovery from COVID-19. These receptors all stem from a human donor who had recovered from COVID-19.

CDR3 DNA sequence: TGTGCCAGCAAGGGGACTGAAGCTTTCTTT. Protein: CASKGTEAFF. The V call is TRBV6-6, the J call TRBJ1-1; the D gene is possibly TRBD1 (5 bases). The CDR3 covers 10 residues. Germline CDR1 and CDR2: MNHNY and SVGAGI (reference sequence). V was trimmed by 7 bases and J by 5 bases, leaving 5 bases between them.

The chain joins TRBV6-6 to TRBJ2-1; D possibly corresponds to TRBD2 (5 bases). CDR3 length equals 16 residues. CDR1 MNHNY and CDR2 SVGAGI come from the germline V gene (reference sequence). V gave up 4 bases and J gave up 8 bases, with 21 bases separating them. Here the CDR3 DNA reads TGTGCCAGCAGTTCCCCGGGGAGCCCCCCTGGGGATGAGCAGTTCTTC. This sequence encodes CASSSPGSPPGDEQFF.

The rearrangement links TRBV19 to TRBJ2-4, with a weak D call TRBD2 (7 bases). Germline V gives CDR1 LNHDA, CDR2 SQIVND (reference sequence). This CDR3 contains 14 residues. Between the trimmed V and J ends, which lost 4 bases and 9 bases, there was a span of 16 bases. The DNA of the CDR3 is TGTGCCAGTAGTACCTCGGACAGCGGGGTCATTCAGTACTTC. Its protein product is CASSTSDSGVIQYF. Looking up the rest from reference TRBV19 and TRBJ2-4 gives the full variable domain: DGGITQSPKYLFRKEGQNVTLSCEQNLNHDAMYWYRQDPGQGLRLIYYSQIVNDFQKGDIAEGYSVSREKKESFPLTVTSAQKNPTAFYLCASSTSDSGVIQYFGAGTRLSVL.

In this sample, this clone turned up a few times. The chain is built from TRBV5-1 and TRBJ2-5; no reliable D call. Germline assignment: CDR1 SGHRS and CDR2 YFSETQ. The CDR3 has 14 amino acids. Trimming pared 0 bases from V and 1 base from J, leaving 7 bases between. The chain's CDR3 is CASSLAGPQETQYF. In nucleotides, the CDR3 is TGCGCCAGCAGCTTGGCGGGTCCCCAAGAGACCCAGTACTTC. Looking up the rest from reference TRBV5-1 and TRBJ2-5 gives the full variable domain: KAGVTQTPRYLIKTRGQQVTLSCSPISGHRSVSWYQQTPGQGLQFLFEYFSETQRNKGNFPGRFSGRQFSNSRSEMNVSTLELGDSALYLCASSLAGPQETQYFGPGTRLLVL.

This chain connects TRBV9 to TRBJ1-1, with D maybe TRBD1 (5 bases). The CDR3 loop spans 15 amino acids. V was cut by 0 bases and J by 3 bases, with 12 bases left in between. Germline loops: CDR1 SGDLS, CDR2 YYNGEE. Here the CDR3 reads CASSVGDQGDTEAFF. As DNA, the CDR3 is TGTGCCAGCAGCGTAGGAGACCAGGGCGACACTGAAGCTTTCTTT.

The V gene is TRBV5-4, the J gene TRBJ1-3; TRBD1 might be the D (6 bases). From germline, CDR1 is SGHNT and CDR2 YYREEE (reference sequence). This CDR3 spans 13 amino acids. V was shortened by 3 bases and J by 7 bases, with 11 bases between the two germline ends. The CDR3 region is CASSSWTANTIYF. The CDR3 coding sequence is TGTGCCAGCAGCTCTTGGACAGCGAACACCATATATTTT.

The V gene is TRBV6-5, the J gene TRBJ1-1, with no clear D. This CDR3 region has 13 residues. Trimming shortened V by 8 bases and J by 0 bases, and 10 bases separated the two germline ends. Germline loops: CDR1 MNHEY, CDR2 SVGAGI. The CDR3 loop is CASREWVNTEAFF. CDR3 bases: TGTGCCAGCCGCGAGTGGGTGAACACTGAAGCTTTCTTT.

This chain joins TRBV6-5 and TRBJ1-6; D is perhaps TRBD1 (5 bases). Germline CDR1 MNHEY, CDR2 SVGAGI. V was pared by 7 bases and J by 7 bases, with 11 bases between. The length of the CDR3 is 13 residues. The CDR3 nucleotides are TGTGCCAGCAAGGGACCGGTGAATTCACCCCTCCACTTT. Protein: CASKGPVNSPLHF.

This clone was seen only a few times. The chain uses TRBV5-4 and TRBJ1-2; 9 bases line up with TRBD1. The CDR3 extends over 13 amino acids. V gave up 2 bases and J gave up 8 bases; unmatched junction bases: 4. The germline V gene has CDR1 SGHNT and CDR2 YYREEE (reference sequence). Here the CDR3 reads CASSLQGARGYTF. The DNA for the CDR3 is TGTGCCAGCAGCTTACAGGGGGCGAGAGGCTACACCTTC.

V is TRBV4-3 and J is TRBJ2-1; 7 bases fit TRBD1. The CDR3 is made up of 13 amino acids. Germline V gene sequence: CDR1 LGHNA, CDR2 YSLEER. With 1 base clipped from V and 7 bases from J, the junction kept 1 base outside the gene matches. This CDR3 is CASSQVTGNEQFF. The CDR3 nucleotides read TGCGCCAGCAGCCAAGTGACAGGGAATGAGCAGTTCTTC.

This clone was counted a single time. The V and J genes are TRBV7-8 and TRBJ2-1; 12 bases fit TRBD1. Trimming at V came to 6 bases and at J to 8 bases, leaving 8 bases not matched to a gene. The germline V gene has CDR1 SGHVS and CDR2 FQNEAQ. This CDR3 is built from 15 residues. CDR3 in DNA: TGTGCCAGCAGGTCCGGGACAGGGGGCAGCTATGAGCAGTTCTTC. Its protein product is CASRSGTGGSYEQFF.

The chain has TRBV5-5 and TRBJ1-3, with 7 bases aligning to TRBD1. Germline-derived CDR1 and CDR2 are SGHKS and YYEKEE (reference sequence). The length of the CDR3 is 14 residues. With V trimmed by 5 bases and J by 8 bases, 10 bases remained unmatched. The CDR3 spells CASSRQGILDTIYF. The CDR3 DNA follows: TGTGCCAGCAGTAGACAGGGTATCTTAGACACCATATATTTT. Full variable domain (missing parts from reference TRBV5-5 and TRBJ1-3): DAGVTQSPTHLIKTRGQQVTLRCSPISGHKSVSWYQQVLGQGPQFIFQYYEKEERGRGNFPDRFSARQFPNYSSELNVNALLLGDSALYLCASSRQGILDTIYFGEGSWLTVV.